This T cell receptor (beta chain) was observed in a study of T cell repertoires in cytomegalovirus infection. Study-level information: It was the public TCR beta signatures that indicated both CMV infection and matching HLA type.

The CDR3 covers 15 residues. V lost 0 bases, J lost 5 bases, and 13 bases lay in between. Germline CDR1 LGHDT, CDR2 YNNKEL (reference sequence). Regarding the study as a whole: Clonotypes of TCR beta that were HLA-C-restricted and CMV-specific dominated the ex vivo response. Public TCR beta family frequency separated CMV-and-HLA carriers, including in an independent cohort.

Comments on this clonotype: What it binds is unknown.

TCRdb called the reads again in MiXCR, with one record for every CDR3 protein. The repertoire has 200,000 to 300,000 distinct CDR3 sequences, approximately 10% of them found once; the top ten carry approximately 15%. Input material: PBMCs. J is TRBJ2-5 and V is TRBV3-1, with D possibly matching TRBD2 (5 bases). This clonotype originated in a human donor in good health (CMV status not recorded). Some clones in this sample may be carry-over from other donors' samples. CDR3 region: CASSQDQLASETQYF. CDR3 nucleotides: TGTGCCAGCAGCCAAGATCAGCTAGCAAGTGAGACCCAGTACTTC.